The 26 T cell receptor beta chains listed next were all sequenced from one sample in a study of blood T cell repertoires in COVID-19. TCRdb's table, derived via immunoSEQ multiplex PCR, lists solely in-frame clones and lacks some. Here the sample spans some 200,000 clones, 75% to 95% being singletons. What was sequenced was peripheral blood. The source is a man aged 50 to 60 with acute or convalescent COVID-19.

The chain couples TRBV6-5 to TRBJ2-3; D might be TRBD1 (6 bases). The germline CDR1 and CDR2 sequences are MNHEY and SVGAGI. The ends were cut back, 6 bases at V and 0 bases at J, with 13 bases in the middle. This CDR3 has 15 residues. The CDR3 is CASSFGGGSTDTQYF. CDR3 in DNA: TGTGCCAGCAGCTTTGGGGGCGGGAGCACAGATACGCAGTATTTT.

This chain uses TRBV27 with TRBJ2-7, with D maybe TRBD1 (6 bases). The CDR3 has 12 amino acids. Germline V gene sequence: CDR1 MNHEY, CDR2 SMNVEV (reference sequence). V shed 5 bases and J shed 10 bases, with 15 bases lying between them. The chain's CDR3 is CASSTSTGLQYF. CDR3 DNA: TGTGCCAGCAGTACCTCGACAGGCCTACAGTACTTC.

The chain couples TRBV24-1 to TRBJ1-5; TRBD1 is a possible D gene (6 bases). This CDR3 has 15 amino acids. Trimming left V 7 bases short and J 5 bases short, with 17 bases between. Germline V gene lookup returns CDR1 KGHDR and CDR2 SFDVKD. CDR3 amino acids: CATSPTGNGYQPQHF. CDR3 in DNA: TGTGCCACCAGCCCTACAGGGAACGGTTATCAGCCCCAGCATTTT.

This chain connects TRBV5-1 to TRBJ2-5, with TRBD2 identical over 8 bases. This CDR3 region has 16 residues. With 1 base clipped from V and 4 bases from J, the junction kept 9 bases outside the gene matches. Germline CDR1 and CDR2: SGHRS and YFSETQ. CDR3 in amino acids: CASSLNLAGRGETQYF. The DNA for the CDR3 is TGCGCCAGCAGCTTGAACTTAGCGGGAAGGGGAGAGACCCAGTACTTC. Full variable domain (remainder filled in from reference TRBV5-1 and TRBJ2-5): KAGVTQTPRYLIKTRGQQVTLSCSPISGHRSVSWYQQTPGQGLQFLFEYFSETQRNKGNFPGRFSGRQFSNSRSEMNVSTLELGDSALYLCASSLNLAGRGETQYFGPGTRLLVL.

The table lists this clone with a count of one. The chain uses TRBV28 and TRBJ1-5; 7 bases are shared with TRBD1. After removal of 5 bases from V and 2 bases from J, the junction contained 6 bases not matched to a gene. The germline V gene encodes CDR1 MDHEN and CDR2 SYDVKM. CDR3 length equals 15 residues. CDR3 loop: CASSLRQGGNQPQHF. The CDR3 DNA sequence: TGTGCCAGCAGTCTACGACAGGGTGGCAATCAGCCCCAGCATTTT.

The chain employs TRBV5-6 and TRBJ2-6, with D possibly TRBD1 on 6 matching bases. Trimming left V 0 bases short and J 2 bases short, with 12 bases between. The CDR3 has 17 residues. Germline values: CDR1 SGHDT, CDR2 YYEEEE. DNA for the CDR3: TGTGCCAGCAGCTTGGCCTCTTCAGGGGCTGGGGCCAACGTCCTGACTTTC. Residues: CASSLASSGAGANVLTF.

The chain joins TRBV18 to TRBJ2-3; 14 positions match TRBD2. Trimming cost V 4 bases and J 2 bases; bases outside gene matches: 5. The CDR3 extends over 17 amino acids. Germline CDR1 is KGHSH and CDR2 is LQKENI. Written as DNA, the CDR3 is TGTGCCAGCTCACTGGGGACTAGCGGGGGCCCCACAGATACGCAGTATTTT. This codes for CASSLGTSGGPTDTQYF.

The rearrangement links TRBV6-5 to TRBJ1-5; possible D gene TRBD1, 5 bases. Deletions cut 0 bases from V and 1 base from J, with 10 bases between. This CDR3 has 16 amino acids. CDR1 is MNHEY, CDR2 SVGAGI, per germline. The CDR3 loop reads CASSYSMGGSNQPQHF. CDR3 nucleotides: TGTGCCAGCAGTTACTCAATGGGGGGGAGCAATCAGCCCCAGCATTTT.

The chain carries TRBV3-1 (or the pseudogene TRBV3-2) and TRBJ2-5; D possibly corresponds to TRBD2 (6 bases). This CDR3 contains 13 residues. The V end was cut by 3 bases, the J end by 5 bases, with 10 bases between. Germline V lookup: CDR1 LGHDT, CDR2 YNNKEL (reference sequence). CDR3: CASSQGDLETQYF. Here the CDR3 DNA reads TGTGCCAGCAGCCAGGGGGACTTGGAGACCCAGTACTTC.

This chain's CDR3 is CASSLLETDGFGYTF. The CDR3 nucleotides are TGTGCCAGCAGTTTGTTGGAGACAGACGGTTTTGGCTACACCTTC. The chain is built from TRBV28 and TRBJ1-2, with a weak D call TRBD1 (5 bases). Trimming stripped 3 bases from V and 7 bases from J, with 18 bases between. This CDR3 has 15 residues. Germline V lookup: CDR1 MDHEN, CDR2 SYDVKM.

The chain uses TRBV28 and TRBJ1-3, with D tentatively TRBD1 (6 bases). V lost 8 bases to trimming and J lost 0 bases, with 23 bases between them. Germline CDR1 reads MDHEN; CDR2 reads SYDVKM. This CDR3 comprises 18 residues. Here the CDR3 DNA reads TGTGCCAGCCATAGGGCCCGTCAGGGGACCTTCTCTGGAAACACCATATATTTT. Translation gives CASHRARQGTFSGNTIYF.

The genes are TRBV24-1 and TRBJ2-3; 7 bases align to TRBD1. This CDR3 contains 14 residues. Trimming removed 5 bases from V and 6 bases from J; junction bases left unmatched: 7. CDR1 is KGHDR, CDR2 SFDVKD, per germline. CDR3 region: CATSGRGRRDTQYF. CDR3 sequence (DNA): TGTGCCACCAGTGGAAGGGGGCGAAGGGATACGCAGTATTTT.

This chain links TRBV2 with TRBJ2-7; TRBD1 is a possible D gene (6 bases). Trimming shortened V by 8 bases and J by 0 bases, and 17 bases separated the two germline ends. The length of the CDR3 is 15 residues. Germline CDR1 is SNHLY and CDR2 is FYNNEI. CDR3 region: CASGPRTVSSYEQYV. Written as DNA, the CDR3 is TGTGCCAGCGGGCCTAGGACAGTAAGCTCCTACGAGCAGTACGTC.

The chain links TRBV6-5 to TRBJ2-1, with 7 bases identical to TRBD1. The CDR3 is 14 amino acids. The V gene end was trimmed by 5 bases and the J gene end by 8 bases; junction bases not matched to a gene: 9. Per the germline V gene, CDR1 is MNHEY and CDR2 is SVGAGI. The CDR3 reads CASSRSDREYEQFF. CDR3 coding DNA: TGTGCCAGCAGTCGGTCCGACAGGGAGTATGAGCAGTTCTTC.

CDR3 coding DNA: TGTGCCAGCTCACCCGGACAGGGTTTGGTCGGTATAGAAAAACTGTTTTTT. This encodes CASSPGQGLVGIEKLFF. The genes are TRBV18 and TRBJ1-4; 8 positions match TRBD1. CDR3 size: 17 residues. Looked up from germline, CDR1 is KGHSH and CDR2 is LQKENI. The V segment lost 3 bases and the J segment 8 bases; nucleotides outside the gene matches: 14. The full variable domain, with the rest looked up from reference TRBV18 and TRBJ1-4, is NAGVMQNPRHLVRRRGQEARLRCSPMKGHSHVYWYRQLPEEGLKFMVYLQKENIIDESGMPKERFSAEFPKEGPSILRIQQVVRGDSAAYFCASSPGQGLVGIEKLFFGSGTQLSVL.

The genes are TRBV6-5 and TRBJ1-5; D remains unclear. CDR1 is MNHEY, CDR2 SVGAGI, per germline. V was pared by 5 bases and J by 6 bases, with 14 bases between. The CDR3 is 14 residues long. The CDR3 region has the DNA TGTGCCAGCAGTCCCCCCGTTGGCGGTCAGCCCCAGCATTTT. Translation gives CASSPPVGGQPQHF.

The chain is built from TRBV7-3 and TRBJ1-1, with D hard to call. The CDR3 is 14 amino acids. Germline V gene lookup returns CDR1 SGHTA and CDR2 FQGTGA. V was pared by 4 bases and J by 9 bases, with 18 bases between. For the CDR3, the DNA is TGTGCCAGCAGCTCGGGGAGTCGGGGTGGAAAAGCTTTCTTT. The encoded protein is CASSSGSRGGKAFF.

V is TRBV30 and J is TRBJ1-1; TRBD1 matches at 7 bases. V gave up 3 bases and J gave up 7 bases; unmatched junction bases: 11. The CDR3 has 14 amino acids. CDR1 and CDR2 (germline): GTSNPN, SVGIG (reference sequence). CDR3 protein: CAWSRELRDSEAFF. The CDR3 region has the DNA TGTGCCTGGAGCCGCGAACTTCGGGACAGTGAAGCTTTCTTT.

The gene calls are TRBV14 and TRBJ2-6; TRBD2 matches 12 bases. The CDR3 runs 18 residues. The V gene end was trimmed by 3 bases and the J gene end by 7 bases; junction bases not matched to a gene: 10. Per germline, CDR1 SGHDN and CDR2 FVKESK. The CDR3 protein is CASSHRLAGASGANVLTF. For the CDR3, the DNA is TGTGCCAGCAGCCACCGACTAGCGGGAGCGAGTGGCGCCAACGTCCTGACTTTC.

This chain connects TRBV5-5 to TRBJ2-2; D is undetermined. Trimming pared 6 bases from V and 4 bases from J, leaving 16 bases between. The CDR3 consists of 15 residues. Germline values: CDR1 SGHKS, CDR2 YYEKEE (reference sequence). The CDR3 region has the DNA TGTGCCAGCACCGAAGATTGGTGGAGCACCGGGGAGCTGTTTTTT. Translated, it gives CASTEDWWSTGELFF.

V and J are TRBV28 and TRBJ2-7; D possibly corresponds to TRBD1 (6 bases). This CDR3 has 15 amino acids. Trimming shortened V by 2 bases and J by 6 bases, and 17 bases separated the two germline ends. The V gene's germline CDR1 is MDHEN and CDR2 SYDVKM. The CDR3 DNA reads TGTGCCAGCAGTTTACCCACAGGGACCTCGCCCGAGCAGTACTTC. Amino acids: CASSLPTGTSPEQYF.

The rearrangement uses TRBV28 and TRBJ2-5; D may be TRBD2 (6 bases). The CDR3 length is 18 residues. Germline CDR1 is MDHEN and CDR2 is SYDVKM. The V end was cut by 3 bases, the J end by 4 bases, with 24 bases between. The CDR3 spells CASSFSRGLGSLGETQYF. The CDR3, as DNA: TGTGCCAGCAGTTTTTCGAGGGGTCTCGGGAGCTTGGGAGAGACCCAGTACTTC.

The chain combines TRBV2 with TRBJ1-5, with 7 positions matching TRBD1. The V and J ends lost 3 bases and 8 bases, in that order; junction bases with no gene match: 7. This CDR3 has 14 residues. Per germline, CDR1 SNHLY and CDR2 FYNNEI. CDR3 bases: TGTGCCAGCAGTGATAGGGGGCCCGGGGAGCCCCAGCATTTT. Its translation is CASSDRGPGEPQHF.

This clone occurred once. V gene TRBV13 combines with J gene TRBJ2-3, with TRBD2 identical over 8 bases. CDR3 length equals 15 residues. Trimming removed 3 bases from V and 5 bases from J; junction bases left unmatched: 7. Germline CDR1 and CDR2: PRHDT and FYEKMQ (reference sequence). Written as DNA, the CDR3 is TGTGCCAGCAGCTTTCCGGGACTAGGAGGAGATACGCAGTATTTT. It encodes CASSFPGLGGDTQYF.

CDR3 region: CASSLLAGRADTQYF. In DNA, the CDR3 is TGCGCCAGCAGCTTATTAGCGGGAAGGGCAGATACGCAGTATTTT. The chain carries TRBV5-1 and TRBJ2-3; 8 nucleotides align to TRBD2. The CDR3 totals 15 residues. Looked up from germline, CDR1 is SGHRS and CDR2 is YFSETQ. Germline trimming cut 2 bases from V and 4 bases from J; bases unmatched to any gene: 6.

This sequence joins TRBV19 and TRBJ1-3, with TRBD1 matching over 8 bases. The CDR3 length is 15 residues. CDR1 is LNHDA, CDR2 SQIVND, per germline (reference sequence). V lost 6 bases to trimming and J lost 1 base; unmatched junction nucleotides: 5. CDR3 residues: CASSRGQASGNTIYF. The CDR3 DNA reads as TGTGCCAGTAGCAGGGGACAGGCATCTGGAAACACCATATATTTT.